These 25 T cell receptor beta chains were all obtained from the same sample, sequenced in a study of Ad26.COV2.S vaccination and SARS-CoV-2 variants. Assay used: immunoSEQ multiplex PCR; TCRdb lists only in-frame clones, some missing. The sample has approximately 410,000 clones; approximately 92% are singletons. Indicated treatment: roughly 19 received Ad26.COV2.S at low or high dose, single or two shots; about 5 received placebo; per-sample allocation not given. The study sampled participants on day 63 after the first vaccine or placebo injection. The starting material was peripheral blood, obtained in a trial of Ad26.COV2.S vaccine versus placebo. The source of these receptors is a person aged 18 to 65 who received the Ad26.COV2.S COVID-19 vaccine or a placebo.

The CDR3 region is CASSLEPNSPLHF. CDR3 coding DNA: TGCGCCAGCAGCTTGGAACCCAATTCACCCCTCCACTTT. The gene calls are TRBV5-1 and TRBJ1-6; no definite D call. This CDR3 is built from 13 residues. Germline CDR1 and CDR2: SGHRS and YFSETQ. V lost 0 bases to trimming and J lost 7 bases, with 5 bases between them.

V usage is TRBV27 and J usage is TRBJ2-2; D possibly uses TRBD1 or TRBD2 (5 bases each). CDR1 is MNHEY, CDR2 SMNVEV, per germline (reference sequence). The length of the CDR3 is 16 residues. V was shortened by 6 bases and J by 6 bases, with 20 bases between the two germline ends. DNA of the CDR3: TGTGCCAGCAGCCCACTCCGCCTTGGGACGGCCGGGGAGCTGTTTTTT. This gives the protein CASSPLRLGTAGELFF.

The chain recombines TRBV3-1 (or the pseudogene TRBV3-2) with TRBJ2-1, with D possibly TRBD1 on 6 matching bases. Per germline, CDR1 LGHDT and CDR2 YNNKEL (reference sequence). The CDR3 runs to 13 residues. Trimming pared 4 bases from V and 9 bases from J, leaving 13 bases between. Written as DNA, the CDR3 is TGTGCCAGCAGCCCAGGGGCGGGTGTTGAGCAGTTCTTC. Translated: CASSPGAGVEQFF.

The genes are TRBV5-6 and TRBJ1-6; the D is unclear. Trimming took off 6 bases at V and 4 bases at J, with 20 bases between the two ends. Germline loops: CDR1 SGHDT, CDR2 YYEEEE. The CDR3 has 17 amino acids. For the CDR3, the DNA is TGTGCCAGCACTAATTCCAGGATAACGGGTTATAATTCACCCCTCCACTTT. Translated: CASTNSRITGYNSPLHF.

This sequence joins TRBV30 and TRBJ2-5, with unresolved D. There are 11 residues in the CDR3. The V end lost 1 base, the J end lost 4 bases, and 4 bases lay between the germline ends. CDR1 is GTSNPN, CDR2 SVGIG, per germline (reference sequence). The CDR3 loop is CAWSDTETQYF. The CDR3, as DNA: TGTGCCTGGAGTGACACAGAGACCCAGTACTTC.

J is TRBJ2-2 and V is TRBV6-5; no clear D. Trimming took 6 bases from V and 9 from J, leaving 17 bases between them. Looked up from germline, CDR1 is MNHEY and CDR2 is SVGAGI. The CDR3 extends over 14 amino acids. For the CDR3, the DNA is TGTGCCAGCAGCTCCCACTTAGACGGGCGGGAGCTGTTTTTT. Translated, it gives CASSSHLDGRELFF.

This clone was counted a single time. This rearrangement joins TRBV5-1 to TRBJ2-7; possibly TRBD2 for D (6 bases). The length of the CDR3 is 15 residues. The germline V gene has CDR1 SGHRS and CDR2 YFSETQ. V was shortened by 4 bases and J by 2 bases, with 16 bases between the two germline ends. The CDR3 spells CASSLRPGEAYEQYF. CDR3 coding DNA: TGCGCCAGCAGCCTACGCCCGGGGGAAGCCTACGAGCAGTACTTC.

Turning to this clone: The sample holds other DNA sequences that translate to the same CDR3. The chain carries TRBV5-1 and TRBJ1-6, with TRBD1 identical over 8 bases. This CDR3 has 14 residues. V gave up 7 bases and J gave up 7 bases; unmatched junction bases: 7. Per germline, CDR1 SGHRS and CDR2 YFSETQ. DNA of the CDR3: TGCGCCAGCTCCAGGACAGGGTCAAATTCACCCCTCCACTTT. This codes for CASSRTGSNSPLHF.

The rearrangement joins TRBV23-1 to TRBJ2-1; D uncertain. TRBV23-1 is marked as an open reading frame, function uncertain. The germline V and J ends were trimmed by 0 bases and 6 bases, with 12 bases remaining between them. The CDR3 contains 15 residues. The chain's CDR3 is CASSQSGIICNEQFF. The CDR3 nucleotides are TGCGCCAGCAGTCAATCGGGGATAATCTGCAATGAGCAGTTCTTC.

The V and J genes are TRBV2 and TRBJ1-4, with 7 bases identical to TRBD1. V lost 8 bases to trimming and J lost 4 bases; unmatched junction nucleotides: 4. Germline values: CDR1 SNHLY, CDR2 FYNNEI. CDR3 length equals 13 residues. As DNA, the CDR3 is TGTGCCAGCCGACAGGGTCTTAATGAAAAACTGTTTTTT. Translation gives CASRQGLNEKLFF.

Only one count was recorded for this clone. The chain couples TRBV7-7 to TRBJ1-5; a possible D gene is TRBD1 (5 bases). This CDR3 is built from 17 residues. Germline lookup yields CDR1 SSHAT and CDR2 FNYEAQ (reference sequence). V was clipped by 3 bases and J by 9 bases, with 24 bases between them. In DNA, the CDR3 is TGTGCCAGCAGCTTCTTCAACTGTGGGCGCCCGGGACGGCCCCAGCATTTT. Its translation is CASSFFNCGRPGRPQHF.

The chain is built from TRBV19 and TRBJ1-2; maybe TRBD1 (6 bases). CDR1 and CDR2 from the germline V gene are LNHDA and SQIVND (reference sequence). This CDR3 contains 14 residues. The V end lost 4 bases, the J end lost 6 bases, and 15 bases lay between the germline ends. CDR3 DNA sequence: TGTGCCAGTAGTAACCCGGACAGTTTGGATGGCTACACCTTC. The encoded protein is CASSNPDSLDGYTF. Based on the CDR3 plus reference TRBV19 and TRBJ1-2, the full variable domain is DGGITQSPKYLFRKEGQNVTLSCEQNLNHDAMYWYRQDPGQGLRLIYYSQIVNDFQKGDIAEGYSVSREKKESFPLTVTSAQKNPTAFYLCASSNPDSLDGYTFGSGTRLTVV.

The chain has TRBV12-5 and TRBJ2-7; D is possibly TRBD1 (5 bases). Germline assignment: CDR1 LGHNT and CDR2 FRNRAP. Trimming took off 0 bases at V and 7 bases at J, with 16 bases between the two ends. The CDR3 runs to 15 residues. In nucleotides, the CDR3 is TGTGCTAGTGGTTTGGTACGAACAGGCCCTAGGGAGCAGTACTTC. Protein product: CASGLVRTGPREQYF.

A word on this clone: Compared with germline, one end of the junction differs, possibly owing to a read error. V gene TRBV7-7 combines with J gene TRBJ2-7, with D possibly matching TRBD1 (6 bases). The CDR3 runs to 11 residues. In germline, CDR1 is SSHAT, CDR2 FNYEAQ (reference sequence). The CDR3 nucleotides are TGTGCTAGCAGCCAACGGACAGTTGGGTACTTC. Translation: CASSQRTVGYF.

The sample holds one count of this clone. The genes are TRBV19 and TRBJ2-3; no definite D call. Trimming stripped 0 bases from V and 4 bases from J, with 5 bases between. The CDR3 has 13 residues. In germline, CDR1 is LNHDA, CDR2 SQIVND (reference sequence). The CDR3, as DNA: TGTGCCAGTAGTATAGACAGGCCAGATACGCAGTATTTT. Its protein product is CASSIDRPDTQYF.

The chain links TRBV30 to TRBJ1-2; D is undetermined. The CDR3 is 11 residues long. From germline, CDR1 is GTSNPN and CDR2 SVGIG (reference sequence). With 0 bases removed from V and 5 bases from J, the gap between germline ends came to 4 bases. CDR3 loop: CAWSVLYGYTF. The CDR3 nucleotides read TGTGCCTGGAGTGTACTGTATGGCTACACCTTC.

The V call is TRBV14, the J call TRBJ1-3; D gene uncertain. Germline assignment: CDR1 SGHDN and CDR2 FVKESK. Deletions cut 0 bases from V and 7 bases from J, with 10 bases between. This CDR3 contains 14 residues. This CDR3 reads CASSQDLARNTIYF. CDR3 nucleotides: TGTGCCAGCAGCCAAGATCTAGCCAGGAACACCATATATTTT. Complete variable domain (other parts from reference TRBV14 and TRBJ1-3): EAGVTQFPSHSVIEKGQTVTLRCDPISGHDNLYWYRRVMGKEIKFLLHFVKESKQDESGMPNNRFLAERTGGTYSTLKVQPAELEDSGVYFCASSQDLARNTIYFGEGSWLTVV.

This clone is a singleton in its sample. J is TRBJ2-1 and V is TRBV12-3 or TRBV12-4; tentative D call: TRBD1 (6 bases). Trimming stripped 8 bases from V and 6 bases from J, with 14 bases between. The CDR3 totals 13 residues. The CDR3: CASRSAGVNEQFF. In nucleotides, the CDR3 is TGTGCCAGCCGCTCCGCAGGGGTCAATGAGCAGTTCTTC.

V is TRBV28 and J is TRBJ2-5, with 11 bases identical to TRBD2. Trimming removed 3 bases from V and 5 bases from J; junction bases left unmatched: 11. The germline gives CDR1 MDHEN, CDR2 SYDVKM. The CDR3 totals 17 residues. The CDR3 DNA reads TGTGCCAGCAGTTTGGGCCTAGCGGGGGGATTCGCCGAGACCCAGTACTTC. Translation: CASSLGLAGGFAETQYF. The full variable domain, with the rest looked up from reference TRBV28 and TRBJ2-5, is DVKVTQSSRYLVKRTGEKVFLECVQDMDHENMFWYRQDPGLGLRLIYFSYDVKMKEKGDIPEGYSVSREKKERFSLILESASTNQTSMYLCASSLGLAGGFAETQYFGPGTRLLVL.

This clone occurred once. The V and J genes are TRBV15 and TRBJ1-1, with D unresolved. The length of the CDR3 is 13 residues. Germline CDR1 reads LNHNV; CDR2 reads YYDKDF (reference sequence). The V end was cut by 7 bases, the J end by 1 base, with 10 bases between. CDR3 DNA: TGTGCCACCACTAAGACCCGGAACACTGAAGCTTTCTTT. As protein: CATTKTRNTEAFF. The entire variable domain, with the rest obtained from reference TRBV15 and TRBJ1-1, is as follows: DAMVIQNPRYQVTQFGKPVTLSCSQTLNHNVMYWYQQKSSQAPKLLFHYYDKDFNNEADTPDNFQSRRPNTSFCFLDIRSPGLGDTAMYLCATTKTRNTEAFFGQGTRLTVV.

A single count supports this clone. Other nucleotide sequences in the sample specify the same CDR3. This chain joins TRBV7-2 and TRBJ2-3; D is unresolved. Trimming removed 5 bases from V and 0 bases from J, with 9 bases in between. The CDR3 runs 14 residues. CDR1 SGHTA and CDR2 FQGNSA come from the germline V gene. The CDR3 DNA reads as TGTGCCAGCAGCCCCGGGCCAAGCACAGATACGCAGTATTTT. Translating it yields CASSPGPSTDTQYF.

This clone has just a few counts. The rearrangement joins TRBV19 to TRBJ2-7; a possible D gene is TRBD1 (5 bases). The V and J ends lost 6 bases and 6 bases respectively, with 9 bases between them. Germline CDR1 LNHDA, CDR2 SQIVND (reference sequence). The CDR3 runs to 11 residues. In nucleotides, the CDR3 is TGTGCCAGTAGCCTTCAGGGCGAGCAGTACTTC. Translation: CASSLQGEQYF.

This rearrangement joins TRBV6-6 to TRBJ1-5, with D unresolved. This CDR3 spans 13 amino acids. Trimming removed 7 bases at V and 3 bases at J, with 10 bases between. Germline V lookup: CDR1 MNHNY, CDR2 SVGAGI (reference sequence). The CDR3, as DNA: TGTGCCAGCAAGGGCCCAGACAATCAGCCCCAGCATTTT. It is translated as CASKGPDNQPQHF.

This clone is classed as medium-sized. The chain joins TRBV4-3 to TRBJ2-7, with 12 nucleotides matching TRBD1. Per germline, CDR1 LGHNA and CDR2 YSLEER. With V trimmed by 0 bases and J by 5 bases, 8 bases remained unmatched. This CDR3 comprises 17 residues. In nucleotides, the CDR3 is TGCGCCAGCAGCCAAGATCTTGGGGGACAGGGGGCAGACGAGCAGTACTTC. Translation gives CASSQDLGGQGADEQYF.

This chain links TRBV2 with TRBJ1-1, with 10 bases that match TRBD1. CDR3 length equals 16 residues. V dropped 7 bases and J dropped 0; count of bases not matched to a gene: 8. Germline lookup yields CDR1 SNHLY and CDR2 FYNNEI. CDR3 protein: CASTKGQGRVNTEAFF. The CDR3 DNA sequence: TGTGCCAGCACTAAGGGACAGGGGCGCGTGAACACTGAAGCTTTCTTT.